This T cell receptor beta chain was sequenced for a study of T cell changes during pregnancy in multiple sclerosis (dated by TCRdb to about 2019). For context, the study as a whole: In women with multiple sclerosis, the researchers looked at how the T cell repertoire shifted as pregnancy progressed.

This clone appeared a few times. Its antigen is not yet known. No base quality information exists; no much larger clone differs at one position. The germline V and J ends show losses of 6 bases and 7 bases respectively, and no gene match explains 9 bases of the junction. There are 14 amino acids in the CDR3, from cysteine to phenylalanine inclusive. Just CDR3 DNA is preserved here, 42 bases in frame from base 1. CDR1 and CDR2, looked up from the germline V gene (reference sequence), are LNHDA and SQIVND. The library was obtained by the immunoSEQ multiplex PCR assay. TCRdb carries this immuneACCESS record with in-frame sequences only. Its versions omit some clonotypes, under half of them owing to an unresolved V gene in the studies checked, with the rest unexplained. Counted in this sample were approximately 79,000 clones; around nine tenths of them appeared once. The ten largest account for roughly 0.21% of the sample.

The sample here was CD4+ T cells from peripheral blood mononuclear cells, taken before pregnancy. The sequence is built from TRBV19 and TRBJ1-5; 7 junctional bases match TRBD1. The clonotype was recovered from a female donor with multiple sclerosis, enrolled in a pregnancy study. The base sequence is TGTGCCAGTAGCATGACAGGGTCAGGACAGCCCCAGCATTTT. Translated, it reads CASSMTGSGQPQHF.